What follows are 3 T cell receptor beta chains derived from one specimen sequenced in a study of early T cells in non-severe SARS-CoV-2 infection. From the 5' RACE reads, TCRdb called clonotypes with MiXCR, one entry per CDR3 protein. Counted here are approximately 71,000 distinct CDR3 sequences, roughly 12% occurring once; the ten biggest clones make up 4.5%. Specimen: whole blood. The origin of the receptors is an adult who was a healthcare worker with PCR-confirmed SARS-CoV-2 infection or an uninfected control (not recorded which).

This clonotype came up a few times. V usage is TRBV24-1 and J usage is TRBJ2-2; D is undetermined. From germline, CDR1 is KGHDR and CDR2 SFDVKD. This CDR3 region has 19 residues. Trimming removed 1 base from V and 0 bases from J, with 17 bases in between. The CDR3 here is CATSDLRRNAHSNTGELFF. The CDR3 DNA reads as TGTGCCACCAGTGATTTAAGACGGAATGCGCATTCGAACACCGGGGAGCTGTTTTTT.

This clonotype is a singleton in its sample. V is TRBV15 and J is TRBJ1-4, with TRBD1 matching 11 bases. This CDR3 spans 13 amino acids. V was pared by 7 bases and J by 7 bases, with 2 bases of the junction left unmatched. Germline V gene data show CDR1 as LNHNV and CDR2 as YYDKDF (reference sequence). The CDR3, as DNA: TGTGCCACCACGGGACAGGGGGGTGAAAAACTGTTTTTT. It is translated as CATTGQGGEKLFF.

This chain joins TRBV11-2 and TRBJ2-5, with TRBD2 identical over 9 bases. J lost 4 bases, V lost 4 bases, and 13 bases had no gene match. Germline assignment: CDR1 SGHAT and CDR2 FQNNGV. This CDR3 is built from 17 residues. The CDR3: CASSSLEVAGGGETQYF. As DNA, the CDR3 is TGTGCCAGCAGCTCCCTCGAGGTGGCGGGAGGGGGAGAGACCCAGTACTTC.